These 21 T cell receptor beta chains share one sample of origin, sequenced in a study of CD8 T cells in ankylosing spondylitis. The antigens of these receptors remain unknown. From the 5' RACE reads, TCRdb called clonotypes with MiXCR, one entry per CDR3 protein. The sample holds a few hundred thousand distinct CDR3 sequences, around 20% seen once. Study conclusions and caveats: For ankylosing spondylitis blood, a TCR beta motif of 8 or 9 highly homologous variants appeared characteristic.

The sample comprised blood, either unsorted or a sorted T cell fraction (not recorded which). The receptors stem from a male donor with ankylosing spondylitis.

This chain joins TRBV4-2 and TRBJ2-6; D unclear. Deletions cut 1 base from V and 3 bases from J, with 13 bases between. This CDR3 is 17 amino acids long. The germline V gene encodes CDR1 LGHNA and CDR2 YNFKEQ. CDR3 residues: CASSQVTQPVGANVLTF. The CDR3 nucleotides are TGTGCCAGCAGCCAAGTCACTCAGCCGGTTGGGGCCAACGTCCTGACTTTC.

This clonotype was seen only a few times. The chain couples TRBV11-2 to TRBJ1-5; D not certain. CDR1 and CDR2 from the germline V gene are SGHAT and FQNNGV. The CDR3 spans 12 residues. Trimming shortened V by 5 bases and J by 8 bases, and 10 bases separated the two germline ends. The chain's CDR3 is CASSHEAKPQHF. The CDR3 bases are TGTGCCAGCAGCCATGAAGCGAAGCCCCAGCATTTT.

The table lists this clonotype with many counts. The genes are TRBV29-1 and TRBJ1-1; TRBD1 agrees at 8 bases. The V segment lost 7 bases and the J segment 5 bases; nucleotides outside the gene matches: 3. Germline CDR1 is SQVTM and CDR2 is ANQGSEA. The CDR3 is 11 amino acids. The CDR3 DNA is TGCAGCGCCTACAGGGGGACTGAAGCTTTCTTT. It codes for CSAYRGTEAFF.

This clonotype has at least ten counts. The chain joins TRBV29-1 to TRBJ2-7; D may correspond to TRBD1 or TRBD2 (6 bases each). V was clipped by 2 bases and J by 4 bases, with 12 bases between them. This CDR3 region has 13 residues. Germline V gives CDR1 SQVTM, CDR2 ANQGSEA. The CDR3 reads CSVEIQGRYEQYF. The CDR3 DNA sequence: TGCAGCGTTGAAATCCAGGGGAGGTACGAGCAGTACTTC.

The chain joins TRBV5-1 to TRBJ2-1; 12 bases are shared with TRBD1. Per the germline V gene, CDR1 is SGHRS and CDR2 is YFSETQ. The CDR3 has 18 residues. Losses at the gene ends were 0 bases for V and 10 bases for J; bases not matched to a gene: 14. The CDR3 DNA sequence: TGCGCCAGCAGCTTGGTGGAGTCCGGGACAGGGGGCTACTACGAGCAGTTCTTC. Translated: CASSLVESGTGGYYEQFF.

This clonotype was seen a handful of times. This rearrangement joins TRBV7-9 to TRBJ1-6, with 8 bases identical to TRBD1. Germline-derived CDR1 and CDR2 are SEHNR and FQNEAQ (reference sequence). V lost 2 bases and J lost 4; bases outside the gene matches: 1. The CDR3 spans 15 residues. The CDR3 region has the DNA TGTGCCAGCAGCTTAACAGGGGGTTATAATTCACCCCTCCACTTT. Protein product: CASSLTGGYNSPLHF.

This chain uses TRBV11-2 with TRBJ2-7, with D possibly TRBD1 on 6 matching bases. Trimming removed 0 bases from V and 3 bases from J, with 9 bases in between. The CDR3 is 14 amino acids. Germline V CDR1 and CDR2: SGHAT, FQNNGV. The CDR3 DNA sequence: TGTGCCAGCAGCTTAGACAGGGGCAACTACGAGCAGTACTTC. Translation gives CASSLDRGNYEQYF.

This clonotype was seen a handful of times. The genes are TRBV28 and TRBJ2-5, with 8 bases lining up with TRBD2. From germline, CDR1 is MDHEN and CDR2 SYDVKM. The CDR3 covers 15 residues. The trim removed 3 bases at V and 5 bases at J, leaving 8 bases unmatched. The CDR3 protein is CASSFSGGPLETQYF. As DNA, the CDR3 is TGTGCCAGCAGTTTCTCGGGAGGGCCATTGGAGACCCAGTACTTC. The full variable domain, completed using reference TRBV28 and TRBJ2-5, is DVKVTQSSRYLVKRTGEKVFLECVQDMDHENMFWYRQDPGLGLRLIYFSYDVKMKEKGDIPEGYSVSREKKERFSLILESASTNQTSMYLCASSFSGGPLETQYFGPGTRLLVL.

This clonotype has a handful of counts. The junction departs from germline at one end; a sequencing error may be responsible. This CDR3 is CAGSSTSGDSYEQYF. The CDR3 region has the DNA TGTGCCGGCAGCTCGACTAGCGGGGACTCCTACGAGCAGTACTTC. The genes are TRBV7-9 and TRBJ2-7; 11 bases are shared with TRBD2. The CDR3 loop spans 15 amino acids. From germline, CDR1 is SEHNR and CDR2 FQNEAQ (reference sequence).

CDR3 nucleotides: TGTGCCAGCAGATTTAGCGGGAGGGTGCGATTAACAGATACGCAGTATTTT. It specifies CASRFSGRVRLTDTQYF. The chain has TRBV9 and TRBJ2-3, with 11 bases matching TRBD2. Germline V gene lookup returns CDR1 SGDLS and CDR2 YYNGEE. V shed 5 bases and J 3 bases; nucleotides not matched to a gene: 11. CDR3 size: 17 residues.

There are a few counts of this clonotype. The rearrangement links TRBV6-5 to TRBJ1-1; weak D call: TRBD1 (5 bases). Germline CDR1 MNHEY, CDR2 SVGAGI. The CDR3 loop spans 12 amino acids. Deletions cut 6 bases from V and 8 bases from J, with 13 bases between. CDR3 bases: TGTGCCAGCAGCCCTCGGGACGGGGAAGCTTTCTTT. This translates into CASSPRDGEAFF.

This clonotype was counted only a few times. The V call is TRBV12-3 or TRBV12-4, the J call TRBJ1-1; D gene unclear. Trimming took 3 bases from V and 0 from J, leaving 8 bases between them. This CDR3 comprises 14 residues. This chain's CDR3 is CASSLLNMNTEAFF. Written as DNA, the CDR3 is TGTGCCAGCAGTTTGCTAAACATGAACACTGAAGCTTTCTTT.

This clonotype was detected only a few times. Its ends do not fully match the called genes, so a read error is possible. J is TRBJ2-5 and V is TRBV2; TRBD2 agrees at 9 bases. Germline V CDR1 and CDR2: SNHLY, FYNNEI. CDR3 length: 15 residues. The CDR3 is CASREAGGYQETQYF. DNA of the CDR3: TGTGCCAGCAGAGAAGCGGGGGGATACCAAGAGACCCAGTACTTC.

The sample holds a few counts of this clonotype. CDR3 sequence: CSAIPTNTGELFF. CDR3 DNA: TGCAGTGCTATACCTACGAACACCGGGGAGCTGTTTTTT. The rearrangement links TRBV20-1 to TRBJ2-2, with D unclear. The CDR3 is 13 amino acids. Trimming removed 4 bases from V and 0 bases from J, with 6 bases in between. Germline V CDR1 and CDR2: DFQATT, SNEGSKA (reference sequence).

Ten or more counts support this clonotype. The gene calls are TRBV7-9 and TRBJ1-1; D not resolved. The CDR3 runs to 15 residues. V lost 0 bases, J lost 0 bases, and 8 bases lay in between. CDR1 and CDR2 (germline): SEHNR, FQNEAQ (reference sequence). The CDR3 coding sequence is TGTGCCAGCAGCTTAGCGGTCGGCATGAACACTGAAGCTTTCTTT. Encoded protein: CASSLAVGMNTEAFF.

This clonotype was counted between two and nine times. J is TRBJ2-1 and V is TRBV19, with 10 bases fitting TRBD2. The germline V gene has CDR1 LNHDA and CDR2 SQIVND (reference sequence). The CDR3 contains 17 residues. V trimming: 5 bases; J trimming: 0 bases; junction bases outside the gene matches: 7. As DNA, the CDR3 is TGTGCCAGTAGTCCTACTAGCGGGGAACACTCCTACAATGAGCAGTTCTTC. Translating gives CASSPTSGEHSYNEQFF.

The table lists this clonotype with a few counts. V is TRBV14 and J is TRBJ2-1; D possibly corresponds to TRBD1 (6 bases). Germline lookup yields CDR1 SGHDN and CDR2 FVKESK. V lost 1 base and J lost 2, with 15 bases in between. The length of the CDR3 is 17 residues. CDR3 coding DNA: TGTGCCAGCAGCCAAGCTCACTGGACAGCCACCTACAATGAGCAGTTCTTC. Protein: CASSQAHWTATYNEQFF. Combining the CDR3 with reference TRBV14 and TRBJ2-1 gives the whole variable domain EAGVTQFPSHSVIEKGQTVTLRCDPISGHDNLYWYRRVMGKEIKFLLHFVKESKQDESGMPNNRFLAERTGGTYSTLKVQPAELEDSGVYFCASSQAHWTATYNEQFFGPGTRLTVL.

The chain has TRBV30 and TRBJ1-2; D ambiguous. Per the germline V gene, CDR1 is GTSNPN and CDR2 is SVGIG (reference sequence). The CDR3 runs to 13 residues. Trimming removed 1 base from V and 6 bases from J, with 12 bases in between. DNA for the CDR3: TGTGCCTGGAGTGCCGGCGTCAAGGATGGCTACACCTTC. It yields the protein CAWSAGVKDGYTF.

CDR3 nucleotide sequence: TGTGCCAGCAGTCCAATGGGGGGTGTGAACACTGAAGCTTTCTTT. The encoded protein is CASSPMGGVNTEAFF. The V and J genes are TRBV28 and TRBJ1-1, with D perhaps TRBD1 (5 bases). The CDR3 sequence is 15 residues long. Trimming left V 5 bases short and J 0 bases short, with 13 bases between. Looked up from germline, CDR1 is MDHEN and CDR2 is SYDVKM.

This clonotype was counted only a few times. The chain has TRBV25-1 and TRBJ1-3, with unresolved D. This CDR3 has 17 amino acids. The V end lost 4 bases, the J end lost 0 bases, and 16 bases lay between the germline ends. Looked up from germline, CDR1 is MGHDK and CDR2 is SYGVNS. The CDR3 DNA sequence: TGTGCCAGCAGTGCAGACCTGGACCCTGACTCTGGAAACACCATATATTTT. This gives the protein CASSADLDPDSGNTIYF.

The chain recombines TRBV7-9 with TRBJ1-1; D not certain. In germline, CDR1 is SEHNR, CDR2 FQNEAQ (reference sequence). The CDR3 spans 15 residues. The V gene lost 5 bases and the J gene lost 1 base, with 14 bases spanning the gap. CDR3 DNA: TGTGCCAGCAGCCGCGCCGGGGTTGAGAACACTGAAGCTTTCTTT. Protein sequence: CASSRAGVENTEAFF.